The following is a T cell receptor beta chain sequence with its context. No antigen is known for it. The record originates from a study of monozygotic twins with inflammatory bowel disease. Overall study findings and caveats: A lone strong IBD-associated signal or clonotype found no support.

Template switching was used to attach UMIs, which incorporated a 6-nucleotide sample barcode. The cDNA of both the TCRalpha and TCRbeta chains was subjected to two nested PCRs of about 15 and 9 cycles. Using the 5' RACE reads, TCRdb records one entry per CDR3 protein without DNA. The record lists 420,000 or so distinct CDR3 sequences, of which the ten most abundant hold approximately 2.3%. CDR1 is DFQATT, CDR2 SNEGSKA, per germline (reference sequence). This CDR3 has 14 amino acids. V is TRBV20-1 and J is TRBJ1-5; with no DNA, the TCRdb D assignment of TRBD1 cannot be verified. Specimen: blood. The sequence came from a human donor with ulcerative colitis or Crohn's disease, or a healthy co-twin of an affected twin (not recorded which). The chain's CDR3 is CSARGQISNQPQHF.